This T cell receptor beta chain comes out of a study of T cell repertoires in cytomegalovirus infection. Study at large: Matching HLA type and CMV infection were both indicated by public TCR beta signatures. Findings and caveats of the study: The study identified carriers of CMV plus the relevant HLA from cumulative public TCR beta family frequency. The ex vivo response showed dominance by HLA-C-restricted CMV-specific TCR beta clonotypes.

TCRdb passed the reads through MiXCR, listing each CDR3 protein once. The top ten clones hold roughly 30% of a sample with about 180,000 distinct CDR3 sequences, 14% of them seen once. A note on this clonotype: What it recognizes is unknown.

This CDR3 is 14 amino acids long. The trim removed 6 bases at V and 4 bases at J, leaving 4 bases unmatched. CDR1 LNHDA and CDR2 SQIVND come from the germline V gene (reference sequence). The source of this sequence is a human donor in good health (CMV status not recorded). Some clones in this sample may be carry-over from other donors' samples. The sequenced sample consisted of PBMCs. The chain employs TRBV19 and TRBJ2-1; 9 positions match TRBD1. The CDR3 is CASRLQGAYNEQFF. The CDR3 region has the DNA TGTGCCAGTAGGCTACAGGGGGCGTACAATGAGCAGTTCTTC.